This T cell receptor beta chain was recovered during a study of cytomegalovirus exposure and HLA in healthy donors. This clone was detected a few times. V shed 6 bases and J 0 bases; nucleotides not matched to a gene: 11. CDR3 size: 16 residues. The germline V gene encodes CDR1 SGHTS and CDR2 YDEGEE. The PCR employed 60 Vbeta primers together with 13 Jbeta primers. The protocol was immunoSEQ multiplex PCR, while the TCRdb copy is restricted to in-frame clones and leaves out a portion. The sample holds approximately 180,000 clones, about 72% seen once. What was sequenced was PBMCs. The receptor was derived from a human donor in good health. The chain employs TRBV5-8 and TRBJ1-1; TRBD1 matches at 7 bases. For the CDR3, the DNA is TGTGCCAGCAACCCTCTGAGGGGGCTCATGAACACTGAAGCTTTCTTT. It encodes CASNPLRGLMNTEAFF. Combining the CDR3 with reference TRBV5-8 and TRBJ1-1 gives the whole variable domain EAGVTQSPTHLIKTRGQQATLRCSPISGHTSVYWYQQALGLGLQFLLWYDEGEERNRGNFPPRFSGRQFPNYSSELNVNALELEDSALYLCASNPLRGLMNTEAFFGQGTRLTVV.